The 16 T cell receptor beta chains in this list originate from one sample, sequenced in a study of T cells of healthy individuals. TCRdb re-called the 5' RACE reads through MiXCR, storing one row per CDR3 protein. The data show more than 85,000 distinct CDR3 sequences, roughly a sixth seen once. The receptors here all came from a human donor in good health.

This clonotype was counted between two and nine times. The chain has TRBV7-2 and TRBJ2-7; 10 positions agree with TRBD2. The CDR3 covers 13 residues. Per germline, CDR1 SGHTA and CDR2 FQGNSA. V gave up 5 bases and J gave up 7 bases; unmatched junction bases: 5. The CDR3 bases are TGTGCCAGCAGCCCAACTAGCGGGATTGAGCAGTACTTC. Protein: CASSPTSGIEQYF.

Turning to this clonotype: A junction boundary mismatches the germline segment, possibly from a read error. The chain joins TRBV6-5 to TRBJ1-2; 11 nucleotides align to TRBD1. The CDR3 consists of 15 residues. The germline V gene has CDR1 MNHEY and CDR2 SVGAGI. The chain's CDR3 is CASSYSGTGGHGYNF. CDR3 nucleotides: TGTGCCAGCAGTTACTCGGGGACAGGGGGTCATGGCTACAACTTC.

To note about this clonotype: One junction end does not reproduce the germline sequence, and a read error may be involved. This sequence joins TRBV4-2 and TRBJ2-2, with 16 nucleotides matching TRBD2. Germline CDR1 LGHNA, CDR2 YNFKEQ. This CDR3 has 20 residues. The CDR3 DNA follows: TGCGCCAGCAGGCCGGTCGGGACTAGCGGGAGGGGAATGAACACCGGGGAGCTGTTTTTT. It encodes CASRPVGTSGRGMNTGELFF.

This clonotype occurred a few times. The J gene is TRBJ1-6, the V gene TRBV6-2 or TRBV6-3; weak D call: TRBD1 (5 bases). Germline V lookup: CDR1 MNHEY, CDR2 SVGEGT. This CDR3 has 14 amino acids. Trimming left V 6 bases short and J 11 bases short, with 17 bases between. Written as DNA, the CDR3 is TGTGCCAGCAGCCCGGGACGGAGGGGTCCACCCCTCCACTTT. This translates into CASSPGRRGPPLHF.

This clonotype has just a few counts. This rearrangement joins TRBV10-3 to TRBJ2-6; D is ambiguous. CDR1 is ENHRY and CDR2 is SYGVKD in the germline V gene. Trimming stripped 4 bases from V and 2 bases from J, with 9 bases between. The CDR3 has 15 amino acids. The CDR3 region has the DNA TGTGCCATCAGTGCCTCGACGACTGGGGCCAACGTCCTGACTTTC. The encoded protein is CAISASTTGANVLTF.

Ten or more counts support this clonotype. The chain links TRBV4-3 to TRBJ2-3; 9 positions match TRBD2. The V gene's germline CDR1 is LGHNA and CDR2 YSLEER. The CDR3 loop spans 18 amino acids. V gave up 0 bases and J gave up 5 bases; unmatched junction bases: 12. The CDR3 DNA reads as TGCGCCAGCAGCCAAGACCCCCCCAGCGGGGGGTCAGAAGATACGCAGTATTTT. This sequence encodes CASSQDPPSGGSEDTQYF.

A few counts support this clonotype. The rearrangement joins TRBV7-2 to TRBJ1-6; TRBD1 aligns across 10 bases. The CDR3 sequence is 15 residues long. V dropped 7 bases and J dropped 10; count of bases not matched to a gene: 10. The germline V gene has CDR1 SGHTA and CDR2 FQGNSA. The CDR3 loop reads CASTPEGTGESPLHF. In nucleotides, the CDR3 is TGTGCCAGCACCCCAGAGGGGACAGGGGAATCACCCCTCCACTTT.

This clonotype was counted between two and nine times. This chain links TRBV4-3 with TRBJ2-6; D not resolved. The germline V and J ends were trimmed by 0 bases and 2 bases, with 5 bases remaining between them. Per the germline V gene, CDR1 is LGHNA and CDR2 is YSLEER. The CDR3 spans 15 residues. The CDR3 DNA reads as TGCGCCAGCAGCCAAGATTGGGCTGGGGCCAACGTCCTGACTTTC. Amino acid sequence: CASSQDWAGANVLTF.

The J gene is TRBJ1-3, the V gene TRBV6-2 or TRBV6-3; D gene unclear. Germline V gene lookup returns CDR1 MNHEY and CDR2 SVGEGT. The CDR3 has 17 amino acids. The germline V and J ends were trimmed by 5 bases and 0 bases, with 17 bases remaining between them. CDR3 DNA sequence: TGTGCCAGCAGTGGGGTATTGGACGCGAGCTCTGGAAACACCATATATTTT. This translates into CASSGVLDASSGNTIYF.

This rearrangement joins TRBV9 to TRBJ1-1; D is ambiguous. This CDR3 spans 12 amino acids. CDR1 is SGDLS, CDR2 YYNGEE, per germline. V was clipped by 3 bases and J by 8 bases, with 11 bases between them. In DNA, the CDR3 is TGTGCCAGCAGCGCCCACCCGGAGGAAGCTTTCTTT. Translating it yields CASSAHPEEAFF.

There are a few counts of this clonotype. The rearrangement joins TRBV2 to TRBJ1-4; TRBD1 is a possible D gene (6 bases). Germline CDR1 and CDR2: SNHLY and FYNNEI. Trimming took off 6 bases at V and 8 bases at J, with 16 bases between the two ends. There are 14 residues in the CDR3. CDR3 bases: TGTGCCAGCAGCGTACAGGGAAGGGGCGAAAAACTGTTTTTT. Its translation is CASSVQGRGEKLFF.

V and J are TRBV10-3 and TRBJ2-2; D is undetermined. Trimming took off 3 bases at V and 0 bases at J, with 5 bases between the two ends. The germline V gene encodes CDR1 ENHRY and CDR2 SYGVKD. The CDR3 runs to 14 residues. CDR3 amino acids: CAISEIANTGELFF. For the CDR3, the DNA is TGTGCCATCAGTGAAATAGCGAACACCGGGGAGCTGTTTTTT.

A few counts support this clonotype. The chain joins TRBV12-3 or TRBV12-4 to TRBJ1-1, with 8 bases identical to TRBD1. The CDR3 spans 13 residues. V lost 4 bases to trimming and J lost 6 bases; unmatched junction nucleotides: 4. The CDR3 protein is CASSSDRDAEAFF. The CDR3 coding sequence is TGTGCCAGCAGTTCGGACAGGGACGCTGAAGCTTTCTTT.

This clonotype turned up a few times. This chain uses TRBV6-2 or TRBV6-3 with TRBJ2-7; tentative D call: TRBD1 (5 bases). CDR3 size: 15 residues. Per germline, CDR1 MNHEY and CDR2 SVGEGT. V dropped 8 bases and J dropped 7 bases, with 24 bases sitting between them. The DNA of the CDR3 is TGTGCCAGCTGTTCGGACAAACGACTCCTACGAGAGCAGTACTTC. This codes for CASCSDKRLLREQYF.

The chain employs TRBV5-6 and TRBJ1-5; 10 positions match TRBD1. The V gene end was trimmed by 5 bases and the J gene end by 6 bases; junction bases not matched to a gene: 8. CDR1 SGHDT and CDR2 YYEEEE come from the germline V gene. The CDR3 has 15 residues. CDR3 nucleotides: TGTGCCAGCAGTATCCGACAGGGGGCGCGTCAGCCCCAGCATTTT. Translation gives CASSIRQGARQPQHF. Supplemented by reference TRBV5-6 and TRBJ1-5, the full variable domain reads DAGVTQSPTHLIKTRGQQVTLRCSPKSGHDTVSWYQQALGQGPQFIFQYYEEEERQRGNFPDRFSGHQFPNYSSELNVNALLLGDSALYLCASSIRQGARQPQHFGDGTRLSIL.

This clonotype was recorded at least ten times. The V gene is TRBV14, the J gene TRBJ2-4; D is undetermined. Germline values: CDR1 SGHDN, CDR2 FVKESK. The V gene lost 0 bases and the J gene lost 1 base, with 13 bases spanning the gap. The CDR3 runs to 17 residues. CDR3 nucleotides: TGTGCCAGCAGCCAAGATAGGTGGGGAAGCGCCAAAAACATTCAGTACTTC. This codes for CASSQDRWGSAKNIQYF.